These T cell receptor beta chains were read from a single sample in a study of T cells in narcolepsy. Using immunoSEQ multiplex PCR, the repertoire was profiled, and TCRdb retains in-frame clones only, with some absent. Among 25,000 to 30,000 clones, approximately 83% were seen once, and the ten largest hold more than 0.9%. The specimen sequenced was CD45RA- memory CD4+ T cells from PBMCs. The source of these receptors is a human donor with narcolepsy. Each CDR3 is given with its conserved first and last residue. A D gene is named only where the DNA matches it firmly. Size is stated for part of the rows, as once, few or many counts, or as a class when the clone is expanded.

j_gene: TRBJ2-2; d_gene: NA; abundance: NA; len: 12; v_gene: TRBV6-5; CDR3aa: CASSWGPGELFF; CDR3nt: TGTGCCAGCAGTTGGGGCCCCGGGGAGCTGTTTTTT
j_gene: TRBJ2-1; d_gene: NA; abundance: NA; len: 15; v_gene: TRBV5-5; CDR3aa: CASSFYNRGGNEQFF; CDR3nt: TGTGCCAGCAGTTTTTACAACAGGGGGGGCAATGAGCAGTTCTTC
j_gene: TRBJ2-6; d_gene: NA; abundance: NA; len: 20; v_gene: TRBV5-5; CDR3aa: CASSSPPGSSLVSGANVLTF; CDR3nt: TGTGCCAGCAGCAGCCCACCGGGGTCTAGCTTGGTGTCTGGGGCCAACGTCCTGACTTTC
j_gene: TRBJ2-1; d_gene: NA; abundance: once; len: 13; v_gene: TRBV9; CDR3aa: CASSVGTYNEQFF; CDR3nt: TGTGCCAGCAGCGTAGGGACCTACAATGAGCAGTTCTTC
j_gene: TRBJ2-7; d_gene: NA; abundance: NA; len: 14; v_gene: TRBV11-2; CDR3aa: CASSLMESSYEQYF; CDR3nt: TGTGCCAGCAGCTTAATGGAAAGCTCCTACGAGCAGTACTTC
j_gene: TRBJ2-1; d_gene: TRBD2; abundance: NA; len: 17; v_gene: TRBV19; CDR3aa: CASSIDPPSGGRNEQFF; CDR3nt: TGTGCCAGTAGTATAGACCCCCCCAGCGGGGGCCGCAATGAGCAGTTCTTC
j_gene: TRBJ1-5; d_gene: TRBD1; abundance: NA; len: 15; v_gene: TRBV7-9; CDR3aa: CASSLTGDSNQPQHF; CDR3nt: TGTGCCAGCAGCCTGACAGGGGATAGCAATCAGCCCCAGCATTTT
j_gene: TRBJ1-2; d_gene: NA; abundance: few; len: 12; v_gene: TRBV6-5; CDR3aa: CASSSLSRGITF; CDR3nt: TGTGCCAGCAGCTCCTTATCCAGGGGTATTACCTTC
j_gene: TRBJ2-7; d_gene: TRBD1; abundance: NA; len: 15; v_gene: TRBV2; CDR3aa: CASKNDRGDYYEQYF; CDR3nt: TGTGCCAGCAAAAACGACAGGGGTGACTACTACGAGCAGTACTTC
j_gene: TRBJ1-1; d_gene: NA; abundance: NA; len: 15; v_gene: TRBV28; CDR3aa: CASSLFRSGNTEAFF; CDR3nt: TGTGCCAGCAGTTTATTCCGGTCAGGGAACACTGAAGCTTTCTTT
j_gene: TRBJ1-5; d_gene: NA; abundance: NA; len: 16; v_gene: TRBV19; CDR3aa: CASSSDPGGSNQPQHF; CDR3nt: TGTGCCAGTAGTTCGGACCCCGGTGGTAGCAATCAGCCCCAGCATTTT
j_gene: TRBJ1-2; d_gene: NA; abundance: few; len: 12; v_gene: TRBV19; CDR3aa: CASNSRTYGYTF; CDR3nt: TGTGCCAGTAACTCACGGACCTATGGCTACACCTTC
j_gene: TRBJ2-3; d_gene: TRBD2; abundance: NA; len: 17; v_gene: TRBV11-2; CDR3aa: CASSLVASGVSTDTQYF; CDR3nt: TGTGCCAGCAGCTTAGTGGCTAGCGGGGTGAGCACAGATACGCAGTATTTT
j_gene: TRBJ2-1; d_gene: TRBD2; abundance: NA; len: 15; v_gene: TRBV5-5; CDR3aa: CASTRSGSSYNEQFF; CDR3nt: TGTGCCAGCACCAGAAGCGGGAGTTCCTACAATGAGCAGTTCTTC
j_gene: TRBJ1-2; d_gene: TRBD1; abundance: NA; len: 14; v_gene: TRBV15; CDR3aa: CATSRTGGARGYTF; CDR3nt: TGTGCCACCTCGCGGACAGGGGGCGCGAGGGGCTACACCTTC
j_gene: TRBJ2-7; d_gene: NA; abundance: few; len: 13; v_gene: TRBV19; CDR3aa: CASSNGRPYEQYF; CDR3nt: TGTGCCAGTAGTAACGGCAGGCCCTACGAGCAGTACTTC
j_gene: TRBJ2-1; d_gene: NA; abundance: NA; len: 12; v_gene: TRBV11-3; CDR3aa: CASSLDTDEQFF; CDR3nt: TGTGCCAGCAGCTTAGATACTGATGAGCAGTTCTTC
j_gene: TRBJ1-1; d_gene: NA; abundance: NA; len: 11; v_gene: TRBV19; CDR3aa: CASSRGKEAFF; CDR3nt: TGTGCCAGTAGTCGGGGTAAGGAAGCTTTCTTT
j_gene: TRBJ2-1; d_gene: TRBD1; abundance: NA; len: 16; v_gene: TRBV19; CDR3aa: CASSIDRWQGADEQFF; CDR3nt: TGTGCCAGTAGTATTGATAGGTGGCAGGGGGCAGATGAGCAGTTCTTC
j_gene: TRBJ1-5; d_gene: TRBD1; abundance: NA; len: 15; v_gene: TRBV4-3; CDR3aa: CASSPDRGLSQPQHF; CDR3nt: TGCGCCAGCAGTCCGGACAGGGGATTAAGTCAGCCCCAGCATTTT
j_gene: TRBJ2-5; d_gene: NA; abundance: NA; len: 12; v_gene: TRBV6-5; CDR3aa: CASATVGETQYF; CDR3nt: TGTGCCAGCGCGACAGTCGGGGAGACCCAGTACTTC
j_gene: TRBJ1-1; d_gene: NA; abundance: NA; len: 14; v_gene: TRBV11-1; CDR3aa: CASSFSGMNTEAFF; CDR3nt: TGTGCCAGCAGCTTTTCAGGGATGAACACTGAAGCTTTCTTT
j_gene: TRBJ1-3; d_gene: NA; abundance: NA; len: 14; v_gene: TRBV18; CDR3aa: CASSHGLSGNTIYF; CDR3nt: TGTGCCAGCTCACACGGACTCTCTGGAAACACCATATATTTT
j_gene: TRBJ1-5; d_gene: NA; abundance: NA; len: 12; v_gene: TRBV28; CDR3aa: CATDGSNQPQHF; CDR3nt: TGTGCCACCGACGGGAGCAATCAGCCCCAGCATTTT
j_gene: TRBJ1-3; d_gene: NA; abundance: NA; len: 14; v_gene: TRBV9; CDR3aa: CASSVGPGGNTIYF; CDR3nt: TGTGCCAGCAGCGTAGGTCCAGGGGGAAACACCATATATTTT
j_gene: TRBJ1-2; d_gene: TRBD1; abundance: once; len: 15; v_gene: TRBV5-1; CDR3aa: CASSPTGQGNYGYTF; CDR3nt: TGCGCCAGCAGCCCTACGGGACAGGGGAACTATGGCTACACCTTC
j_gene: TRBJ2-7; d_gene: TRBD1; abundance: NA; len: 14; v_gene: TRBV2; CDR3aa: CASRGRGQGPEQYF; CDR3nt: TGTGCCAGCAGAGGAAGGGGACAGGGCCCCGAGCAGTACTTC
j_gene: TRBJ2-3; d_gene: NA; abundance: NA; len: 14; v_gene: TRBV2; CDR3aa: CASSDSEHTDTQYF; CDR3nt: TGTGCCAGCAGTGATTCCGAACACACAGATACGCAGTATTTT